The entry below describes one TCR beta chain. Its antigen is not known. The source of the sample is a study of OX40 agonist ivuxolimab in advanced cancers. Study-wide findings and caveats: At 0.1 to 3.0 mg/kg and by week 6, clonal expansion occurred in CD4+ and CD8+ blood T cells.

Sequencing was performed with immunoSEQ multiplex PCR; in TCRdb, only in-frame clones are kept and a portion is missing. This table holds about 64,000 clones, 88% found once. The CDR3 sequence is 16 residues long. V lost 6 bases to trimming and J lost 4 bases; unmatched junction nucleotides: 14. Germline V gives CDR1 LNHDA, CDR2 SQIVND (reference sequence). The specimen was CD4+ or CD8+ T cells sorted from blood, collected in a trial of the OX40 agonist ivuxolimab. V and J are TRBV19 and TRBJ1-2; 7 nucleotides match TRBD1. This TCR came from an adult with an advanced solid tumor such as melanoma, head and neck, liver or kidney cancer. In nucleotides, the CDR3 is TGTGCCAGTAGCCCGGGGACAGCTGGAAACTTCTATGGCTACACCTTC. Translation: CASSPGTAGNFYGYTF.